A selection of T cell receptor beta chains follows, all from one sample in a study of cytomegalovirus exposure and HLA in healthy donors. Method: immunoSEQ multiplex PCR; TCRdb's copy keeps in-frame clones and lacks some. The sample records more than 95,000 clones, 17% being singletons. Sequencing input: PBMCs. The source is a female donor in good health and CMV-seropositive. Each CDR3 is given with its conserved first and last residue. D genes are given only for firm matches. Not every row has a clone size; where given, it reads once, few, many or a size class.

few	TRBD2	TRBJ2-7	TRBV6-5	CASRIGLATYEQYF	TGTGCCAGCAGGATAGGACTAGCGACCTACGAGCAGTACTTC
few	-	TRBJ2-1	TRBV28	CASSFSREAIEQFF	TGTGCCAGCAGTTTTTCTCGCGAGGCTATTGAGCAGTTCTTC
few	-	TRBJ2-6	TRBV15	CATSRVAVSGANVLTF	TGTGCCACCAGCAGAGTGGCTGTCTCTGGGGCCAACGTCCTGACTTTC
-	TRBD1	TRBJ1-2	TRBV5-6	CASSDTGGAPFSYGYTF	TGTGCCAGCAGCGATACAGGGGGCGCCCCCTTTAGCTATGGCTACACCTTC
few	-	TRBJ1-5	TRBV7-9	CASSFAQGVKLDSNQPQHF	TGTGCCAGCAGCTTCGCCCAAGGAGTTAAGTTAGATAGCAATCAGCCCCAGCATTTT
few	-	TRBJ2-5	TRBV7-9	CASSAHAQGWQETQYF	TGTGCCAGCAGCGCTCACGCCCAGGGATGGCAAGAGACCCAGTACTTC
-	TRBD2	TRBJ2-1	TRBV9	CASSEVLSGSYDEQFF	TGTGCCAGCAGCGAGGTACTGAGCGGGAGCTATGATGAGCAGTTCTTC
-	-	TRBJ2-7	TRBV4-2	CASSQRGAYEQYF	TGTGCCAGCAGCCAGCGGGGTGCCTACGAGCAGTACTTC
-	TRBD1	TRBJ2-7	TRBV5-8	CASRPRDRAFYEQYF	TGTGCCAGCAGGCCCCGGGACAGGGCCTTCTACGAGCAGTACTTC
few	-	TRBJ2-7	TRBV9	CASSVASRTHLGEQYF	TGTGCCAGCAGCGTAGCGAGCAGGACTCACCTGGGCGAGCAGTACTTC
-	TRBD1	TRBJ2-5	TRBV6-1	CASSRGQQKTQYF	TGTGCCAGCAGCCGGGGACAGCAAAAGACCCAGTACTTC
-	TRBD1	TRBJ1-2	TRBV6-5	CASTGTAPRFYGYTF	TGTGCCAGCACTGGGACAGCGCCGAGATTCTATGGCTACACCTTC
once	TRBD2	TRBJ2-3	TRBV27	CASSSHRTSGRKEDTQYF	TGTGCCAGCAGTTCCCACAGGACTAGCGGGAGAAAGGAAGATACGCAGTATTTT
-	TRBD1	TRBJ1-5	TRBV27	CASRTGGSGQPQHF	TGTGCCAGCAGGACAGGGGGCAGCGGTCAGCCCCAGCATTTT
few	-	TRBJ2-2	TRBV4-1	CASSQASTNTGELFF	TGCGCCAGCAGCCAAGCGAGTACGAACACCGGGGAGCTGTTTTTT
-	-	TRBJ1-1	TRBV7-9	CASSLWGGAEAFF	TGTGCCAGCAGCTTATGGGGGGGAGCTGAAGCTTTCTTT
few	TRBD1	TRBJ1-1	TRBV2	CASIRQGRSTEAFF	TGTGCCAGCATAAGACAGGGTAGGAGCACTGAAGCTTTCTTT
few	-	TRBJ2-7	TRBV6-1	CASIPIGKMGEQYF	TGTGCCAGCATCCCAATCGGGAAAATGGGCGAGCAGTACTTC
-	-	TRBJ2-1	TRBV7-2	CASSSYGGGVLNEQFF	TGTGCCAGCAGCTCCTACGGGGGTGGGGTTCTCAATGAGCAGTTCTTC
-	-	TRBJ2-7	TRBV2	CASRNTGPRRSYEQYF	TGTGCCAGCAGGAATACAGGGCCGAGACGTTCCTACGAGCAGTACTTC
-	TRBD1	TRBJ1-2	TRBV29-1	CSVEDLSRQGGYTF	TGCAGCGTTGAAGATCTTTCCCGACAGGGGGGCTACACCTTC
-	-	TRBJ2-1	TRBV6-1	CASSEAGAMNEQFF	TGTGCCAGCAGTGAAGCGGGGGCGATGAATGAGCAGTTCTTC
few	-	TRBJ1-2	TRBV2	CASSEVWGSGYTF	TGTGCCAGCAGTGAAGTTTGGGGCTCGGGCTACACCTTC
few	TRBD2	TRBJ2-2	TRBV30	CAWLREGGNTGELFF	TGTGCCTGGCTGCGGGAGGGGGGCAACACCGGGGAGCTGTTTTTT
few	-	TRBJ2-7	TRBV7-9	CASSLDINSYEQYF	TGTGCCAGCAGCTTGGACATAAACTCCTACGAGCAGTACTTC
-	-	TRBJ1-2	TRBV4-2	CASSQEGSGANYGYTF	TGTGCCAGCAGCCAAGAAGGAAGCGGGGCTAACTATGGCTACACCTTC
-	-	TRBJ2-5	TRBV5-1	CASSLDDGGGGTQYF	TGCGCCAGCAGCTTGGATGACGGGGGAGGAGGGACCCAGTACTTC
-	-	TRBJ1-4	TRBV7-2	CASRRQITNEKLFF	TGTGCCAGCAGACGACAGATCACTAATGAAAAACTGTTTTTT
-	-	TRBJ2-7	TRBV16	CASSQYQGSSYEQYF	TGTGCCAGCAGCCAATATCAGGGAAGCTCCTACGAGCAGTACTTC
-	-	TRBJ1-4	TRBV5-1	CASSPNSLATNEKLFF	TGCGCCAGCAGCCCTAATTCCCTCGCAACTAATGAAAAACTGTTTTTT
-	TRBD1	TRBJ2-1	TRBV7-7	CASSQDRLNEQFF	TGTGCTAGCAGCCAGGACAGGCTCAATGAGCAGTTCTTC
-	-	TRBJ1-2	TRBV4-1	CASSPDGRLNYGYTF	TGCGCCAGCAGCCCAGACGGGAGGCTGAACTATGGCTACACCTTC
-	-	TRBJ1-6	TRBV6-1	CASSGLTGRSSYNSPLHF	TGTGCCAGCAGTGGCCTAACAGGACGAAGCTCCTATAATTCACCCCTCCACTTT
-	-	TRBJ1-1	TRBV27	CASSFYTLQGTNTEAFF	TGTGCCAGCAGTTTCTACACGTTACAGGGAACGAACACTGAAGCTTTCTTT
few	-	TRBJ2-7	TRBV10-3	CAIWSDSKNEQYF	TGTGCCATCTGGAGCGACTCGAAGAACGAGCAGTACTTC
-	TRBD1	TRBJ1-2	TRBV11-2	CASSLRGGTGGYGYTF	TGTGCCAGCAGCCTACGGGGAGGGACAGGCGGCTATGGCTACACCTTC
-	-	TRBJ2-1	TRBV10-3	CAISEDYSPNEQFF	TGTGCCATCAGCGAGGACTATTCCCCCAATGAGCAGTTCTTC
few	TRBD1	TRBJ1-4	TRBV5-6	CASSLTQGAEEKLFF	TGTGCCAGCAGCTTGACCCAGGGGGCGGAAGAAAAACTGTTTTTT
-	TRBD2	TRBJ2-1	TRBV19	CASSPPGLAGVLGEQFF	TGTGCCAGTAGCCCCCCGGGACTAGCGGGCGTTTTGGGTGAGCAGTTCTTC
-	-	TRBJ1-2	TRBV5-1	CASSLKPEGLFMNGYTF	TGCGCCAGCAGCTTGAAGCCGGAGGGTTTGTTTATGAATGGCTACACCTTC
few	-	TRBJ2-2	TRBV4-1	CASSQARETGELFF	TGCGCCAGCAGCCAAGCGAGGGAGACCGGGGAGCTGTTTTTT
once	TRBD1	TRBJ2-7	TRBV9	CASSVGPTGGGYEQYF	TGTGCCAGCAGCGTAGGCCCTACAGGGGGAGGCTACGAGCAGTACTTC
-	-	TRBJ2-1	TRBV4-3	CASSQVVPEEDYNEQFF	TGCGCCAGCAGCCAAGTCGTGCCGGAGGAAGACTACAATGAGCAGTTCTTC
-	TRBD2	TRBJ2-7	TRBV6-1	CASTTVPAGEQYF	TGTGCCAGCACGACGGTTCCAGCGGGGGAGCAGTACTTC
-	TRBD2	TRBJ2-3	TRBV4-3	CASSRAGTRGDTQYF	TGCGCCAGCAGCCGCGCCGGGACTAGAGGGGATACGCAGTATTTT
few	-	TRBJ2-1	TRBV5-1	CASSLGQPLYNEQFF	TGCGCCAGCAGCCTAGGACAGCCCCTCTACAATGAGCAGTTCTTC
few	-	TRBJ1-5	TRBV7-2	CASSLSVWADSNQPQHF	TGTGCCAGCAGCTTGAGTGTGTGGGCCGATAGCAATCAGCCCCAGCATTTT
-	TRBD2	TRBJ2-3	TRBV27	CASSFSGEGQRDTQYF	TGTGCCAGCAGTTTCTCGGGGGAGGGCCAGCGAGATACGCAGTATTTT
few	TRBD1	TRBJ1-2	TRBV14	CASSQTGNYGYTF	TGTGCCAGCAGCCAGACAGGGAACTATGGCTACACCTTC
many	-	TRBJ2-7	TRBV6-5	CASSYSVGDDYEQYF	TGTGCCAGCAGTTACTCTGTGGGAGATGACTACGAGCAGTACTTC
-	-	TRBJ1-2	TRBV5-4	CASTLSTGVYGYTF	TGTGCCAGCACCTTGTCGACGGGGGTCTATGGCTACACCTTC
few	-	TRBJ2-3	TRBV4-3	CASSLAEFNTDTQYF	TGCGCCAGCAGCCTAGCCGAATTTAACACAGATACGCAGTATTTT